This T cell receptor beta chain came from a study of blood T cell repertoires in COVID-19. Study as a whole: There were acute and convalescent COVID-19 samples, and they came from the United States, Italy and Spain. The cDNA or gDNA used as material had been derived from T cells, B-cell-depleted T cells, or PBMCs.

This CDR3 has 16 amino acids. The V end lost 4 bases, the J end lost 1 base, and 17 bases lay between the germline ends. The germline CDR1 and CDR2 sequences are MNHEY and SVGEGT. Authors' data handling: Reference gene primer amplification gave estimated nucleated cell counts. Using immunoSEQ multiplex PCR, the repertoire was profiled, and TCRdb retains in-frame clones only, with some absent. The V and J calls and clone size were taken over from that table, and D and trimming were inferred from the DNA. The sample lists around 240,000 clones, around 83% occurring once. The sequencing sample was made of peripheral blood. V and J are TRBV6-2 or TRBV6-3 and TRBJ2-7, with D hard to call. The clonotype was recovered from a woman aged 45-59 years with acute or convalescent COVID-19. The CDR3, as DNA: TGTGCCAGCAGTTCGAAAACACTAAACCCGTCCTACGAGCAGTACTTC. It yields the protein CASSSKTLNPSYEQYF.